This TCR beta chain derives from a study of human thymus T cells. Germline V gene sequence: CDR1 MNHEY, CDR2 SVGAGI. V was clipped by 5 bases and J by 4 bases; unmatched bases: 1. There are 13 residues in the CDR3. Repertoires were generated with immunoSEQ multiplex PCR, while TCRdb's copy carries only in-frame clones and drops some. The table shows about 44,000 clones, with 90% to 95% occurring only once. Healthy Finnish infants undergoing corrective surgery for congenital heart defects were used as donors. During surgery, about 0.5-1 mL peripheral blood was drawn from four of eight donors. All available leukocytes, rather than a set cell count, yielded the blood DNA. This clone was seen more than once but under ten times.

The TCR was taken from a boy in the first two years of life with a congenital heart defect but otherwise immunologically healthy. The V and J genes are TRBV6-5 and TRBJ1-5; 8 nucleotides line up with TRBD1. Sequences were obtained from blood. Here the CDR3 reads CASSDRGNQPQHF. DNA of the CDR3: TGTGCCAGCAGTGACAGGGGAAATCAGCCCCAGCATTTT.